This T cell receptor (beta chain) was sequenced during a study of blood T cell repertoires in COVID-19. Study overall: From the United States, Italy and Spain came samples of acute and convalescent COVID-19. From T cells, B-cell-depleted T cells, or PBMCs came the material, which was cDNA or gDNA.

The CDR3 consists of 13 residues. Trimming took 2 bases from V and 5 from J, leaving 10 bases between them. From germline, CDR1 is SGHRS and CDR2 YFSETQ. In the study's own analysis: Cell counts per sample came from amplifying reference gene primers. Generated by immunoSEQ multiplex PCR, the TCRdb table keeps only in-frame clones and is missing some. That table supplies the V and J calls and clone size; D and trimming were determined from the DNA. Seen here are approximately 290,000 clones, roughly 91% observed once, and the top ten hold approximately 0.84%. This clone was seen once. The chain joins TRBV5-1 to TRBJ2-5; weak D call: TRBD1 (5 bases). The clonotype comes from a man aged 30 to 45 with acute or convalescent COVID-19. Sample: peripheral blood. CDR3 nucleotide sequence: TGCGCCAGCAGCTTACAGGAGTTGGAGACCCAGTACTTC. Translation: CASSLQELETQYF.